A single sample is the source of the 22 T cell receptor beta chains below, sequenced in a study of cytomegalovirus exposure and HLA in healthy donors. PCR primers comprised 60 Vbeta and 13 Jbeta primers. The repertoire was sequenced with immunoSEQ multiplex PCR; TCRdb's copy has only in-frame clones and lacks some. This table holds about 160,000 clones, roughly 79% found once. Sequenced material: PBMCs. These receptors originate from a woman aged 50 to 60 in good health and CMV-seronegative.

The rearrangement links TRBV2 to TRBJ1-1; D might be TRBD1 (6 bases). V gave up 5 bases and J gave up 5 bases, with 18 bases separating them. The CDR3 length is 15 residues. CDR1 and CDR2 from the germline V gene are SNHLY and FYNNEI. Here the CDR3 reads CASSSRGGEVTEAFF. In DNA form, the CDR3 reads TGTGCCAGCAGTTCAAGGGGGGGGGAAGTAACTGAAGCTTTCTTT.

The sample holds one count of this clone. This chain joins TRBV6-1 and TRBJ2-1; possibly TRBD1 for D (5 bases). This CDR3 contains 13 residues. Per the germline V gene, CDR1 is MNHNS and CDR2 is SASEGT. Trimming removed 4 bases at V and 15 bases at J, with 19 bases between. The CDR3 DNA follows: TGTGCCAGCAGTGTAGGGAAAGACTCCCAGGGGTTCTTC. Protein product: CASSVGKDSQGFF.

In nucleotides, the CDR3 is TGTGCCAGCAGCTTGTTCCCAGGGGTGAATGAGCAGTTCTTC. Translation gives CASSLFPGVNEQFF. This chain connects TRBV7-2 to TRBJ2-1; a weak D match, TRBD1 (6 bases). V dropped 3 bases and J dropped 7 bases, with 13 bases sitting between them. The CDR3 length is 14 residues. Germline loops: CDR1 SGHTA, CDR2 FQGNSA.

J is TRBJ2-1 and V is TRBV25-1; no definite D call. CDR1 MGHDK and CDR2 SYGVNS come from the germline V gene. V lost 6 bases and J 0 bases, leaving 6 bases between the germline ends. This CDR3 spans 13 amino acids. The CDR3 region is CASRRSSYNEQFF. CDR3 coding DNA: TGTGCCAGCAGGAGGAGCTCCTACAATGAGCAGTTCTTC.

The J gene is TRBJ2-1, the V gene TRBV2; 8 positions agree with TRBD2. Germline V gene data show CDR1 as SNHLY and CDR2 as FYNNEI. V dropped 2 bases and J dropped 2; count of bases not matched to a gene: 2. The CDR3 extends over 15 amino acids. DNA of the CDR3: TGTGCCAGCAGTGAACCGGGGGGGCCCTACAATGAGCAGTTCTTC. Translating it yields CASSEPGGPYNEQFF.

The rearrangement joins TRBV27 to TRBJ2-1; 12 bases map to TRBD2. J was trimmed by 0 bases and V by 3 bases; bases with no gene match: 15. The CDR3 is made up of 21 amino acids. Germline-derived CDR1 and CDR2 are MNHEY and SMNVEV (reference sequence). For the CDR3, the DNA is TGTGCCAGCAGTTTGGCTAGCGGGAGGGCCATTGCCCCAAGCTCCTACAATGAGCAGTTCTTC. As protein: CASSLASGRAIAPSSYNEQFF.

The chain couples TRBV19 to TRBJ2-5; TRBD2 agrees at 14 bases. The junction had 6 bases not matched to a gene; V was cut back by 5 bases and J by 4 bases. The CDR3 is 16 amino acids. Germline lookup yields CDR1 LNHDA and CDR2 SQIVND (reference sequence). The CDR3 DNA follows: TGTGCCAGTAGTGCGACTAGCGGGGGGGCCCGAGAGACCCAGTACTTC. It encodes CASSATSGGARETQYF.

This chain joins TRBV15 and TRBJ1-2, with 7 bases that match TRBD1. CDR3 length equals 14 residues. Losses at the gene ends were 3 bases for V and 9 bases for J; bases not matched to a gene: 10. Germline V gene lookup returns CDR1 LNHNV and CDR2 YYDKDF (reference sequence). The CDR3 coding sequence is TGTGCCACCAGCAGGGCGGGACAGCTTGCGAGCTACACCTTC. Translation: CATSRAGQLASYTF.

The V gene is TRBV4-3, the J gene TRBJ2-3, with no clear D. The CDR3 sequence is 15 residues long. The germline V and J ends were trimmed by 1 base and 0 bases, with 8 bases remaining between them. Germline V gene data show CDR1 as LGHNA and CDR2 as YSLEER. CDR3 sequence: CASSQVVDSTDTQYF. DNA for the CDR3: TGCGCCAGCAGCCAAGTGGTAGATAGCACAGATACGCAGTATTTT.

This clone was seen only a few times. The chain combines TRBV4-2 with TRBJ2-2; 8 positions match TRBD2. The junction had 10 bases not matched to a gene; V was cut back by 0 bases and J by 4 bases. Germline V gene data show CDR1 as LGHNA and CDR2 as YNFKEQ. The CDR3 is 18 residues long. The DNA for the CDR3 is TGTGCCAGCAGCCAAGATAAAGGCGGGAGGCCACCCACCGGGGAGCTGTTTTTT. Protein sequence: CASSQDKGGRPPTGELFF.

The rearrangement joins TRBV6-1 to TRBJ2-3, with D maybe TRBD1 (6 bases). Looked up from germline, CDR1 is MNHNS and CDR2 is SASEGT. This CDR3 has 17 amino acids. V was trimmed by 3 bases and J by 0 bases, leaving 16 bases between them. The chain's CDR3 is CASSDRWGRTSTDTQYF. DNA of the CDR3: TGTGCCAGCAGTGATAGGTGGGGGCGAACCAGCACAGATACGCAGTATTTT.

The DNA of the CDR3 is TGTGCCAGTAGTATAGATCGAGGGGGCGGACAGCCCCAGCATTTT. This encodes CASSIDRGGGQPQHF. V usage is TRBV19 and J usage is TRBJ1-5; 7 bases align to TRBD1. The germline CDR1 and CDR2 sequences are LNHDA and SQIVND (reference sequence). This CDR3 has 15 amino acids. J was trimmed by 7 bases and V by 0 bases; bases with no gene match: 6.

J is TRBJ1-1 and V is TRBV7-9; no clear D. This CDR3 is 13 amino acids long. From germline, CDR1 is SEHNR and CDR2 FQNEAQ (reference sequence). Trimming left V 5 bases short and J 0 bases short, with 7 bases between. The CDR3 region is CASSDPVNTEAFF. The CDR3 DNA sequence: TGTGCCAGCAGCGATCCAGTGAACACTGAAGCTTTCTTT.

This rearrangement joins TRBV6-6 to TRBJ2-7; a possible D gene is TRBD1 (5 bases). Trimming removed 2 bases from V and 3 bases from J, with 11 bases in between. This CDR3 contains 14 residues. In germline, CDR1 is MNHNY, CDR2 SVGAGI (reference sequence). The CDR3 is CASSYDRILYEQYF. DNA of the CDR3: TGTGCCAGCAGTTACGACAGAATCCTCTACGAGCAGTACTTC.

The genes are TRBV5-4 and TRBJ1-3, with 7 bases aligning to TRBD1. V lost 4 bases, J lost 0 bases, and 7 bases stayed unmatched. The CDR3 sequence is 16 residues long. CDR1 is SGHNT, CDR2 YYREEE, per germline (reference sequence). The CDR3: CASSRDSLSSGNTIYF. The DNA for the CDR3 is TGTGCCAGCAGCAGGGACAGTCTAAGCTCTGGAAACACCATATATTTT. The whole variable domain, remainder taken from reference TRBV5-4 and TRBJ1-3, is ETGVTQSPTHLIKTRGQQVTLRCSSQSGHNTVSWYQQALGQGPQFIFQYYREEENGRGNFPPRFSGLQFPNYSSELNVNALELDDSALYLCASSRDSLSSGNTIYFGEGSWLTVV.

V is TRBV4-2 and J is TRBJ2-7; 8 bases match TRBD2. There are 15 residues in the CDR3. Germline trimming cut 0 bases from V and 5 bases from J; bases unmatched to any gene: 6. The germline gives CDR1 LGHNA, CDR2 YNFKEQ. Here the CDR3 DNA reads TGTGCCAGCAGCCAAGAGCTCGGGGGGGACGACGAGCAGTACTTC. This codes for CASSQELGGDDEQYF.

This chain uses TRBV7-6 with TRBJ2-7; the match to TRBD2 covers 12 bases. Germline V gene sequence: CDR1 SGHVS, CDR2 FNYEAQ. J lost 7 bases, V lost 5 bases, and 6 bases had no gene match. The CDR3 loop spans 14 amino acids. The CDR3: CASSQLAGGREQYF. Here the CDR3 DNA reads TGTGCCAGCAGCCAACTAGCGGGGGGCCGGGAGCAGTACTTC.

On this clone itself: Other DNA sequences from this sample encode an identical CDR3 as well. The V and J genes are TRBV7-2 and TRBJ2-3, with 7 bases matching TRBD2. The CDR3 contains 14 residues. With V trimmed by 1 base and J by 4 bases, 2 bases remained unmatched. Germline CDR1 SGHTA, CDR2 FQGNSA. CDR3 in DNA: TGTGCCAGCAGCTTAGGGCTAGCGGCAGATACGCAGTATTTT. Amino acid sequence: CASSLGLAADTQYF.

The CDR3 DNA reads TGTGCCAGCAGCCCCGGGACACCCAACGGCGGGGAGCTGTTTTTT. Its protein product is CASSPGTPNGGELFF. V usage is TRBV7-9 and J usage is TRBJ2-2, with D tentatively TRBD1 (6 bases). The V end was cut by 5 bases, the J end by 7 bases, with 17 bases between. CDR1 is SEHNR, CDR2 FQNEAQ, per germline (reference sequence). The CDR3 is 15 residues long.

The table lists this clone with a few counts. As DNA, the CDR3 is TGCGCCAGCAGGGGGGGACAGGGAGCGAACACCGGGGAGCTGTTTTTT. This codes for CASRGGQGANTGELFF. This chain joins TRBV5-1 and TRBJ2-2; 9 bases align to TRBD1. The CDR3 loop spans 16 amino acids. CDR1 is SGHRS and CDR2 is YFSETQ in the germline V gene. With 5 bases clipped from V and 0 bases from J, the junction kept 5 bases outside the gene matches.

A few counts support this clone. Written as DNA, the CDR3 is TGTGCCAGCAGCTGGACCCGGGGGACTGAAGCTTTCTTT. It codes for CASSWTRGTEAFF. The rearrangement uses TRBV7-3 and TRBJ1-1; D possibly corresponds to TRBD1 (5 bases). This CDR3 is 13 amino acids long. Germline CDR1 is SGHTA and CDR2 is FQGTGA. V was clipped by 4 bases and J by 5 bases, with 11 bases between them.

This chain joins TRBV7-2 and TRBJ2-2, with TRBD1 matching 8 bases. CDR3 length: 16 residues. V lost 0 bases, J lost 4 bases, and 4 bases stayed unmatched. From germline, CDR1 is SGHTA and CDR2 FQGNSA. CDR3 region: CASSLARTGPTGELFF. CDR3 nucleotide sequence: TGTGCCAGCAGCTTAGCCCGGACAGGGCCCACCGGGGAGCTGTTTTTT.